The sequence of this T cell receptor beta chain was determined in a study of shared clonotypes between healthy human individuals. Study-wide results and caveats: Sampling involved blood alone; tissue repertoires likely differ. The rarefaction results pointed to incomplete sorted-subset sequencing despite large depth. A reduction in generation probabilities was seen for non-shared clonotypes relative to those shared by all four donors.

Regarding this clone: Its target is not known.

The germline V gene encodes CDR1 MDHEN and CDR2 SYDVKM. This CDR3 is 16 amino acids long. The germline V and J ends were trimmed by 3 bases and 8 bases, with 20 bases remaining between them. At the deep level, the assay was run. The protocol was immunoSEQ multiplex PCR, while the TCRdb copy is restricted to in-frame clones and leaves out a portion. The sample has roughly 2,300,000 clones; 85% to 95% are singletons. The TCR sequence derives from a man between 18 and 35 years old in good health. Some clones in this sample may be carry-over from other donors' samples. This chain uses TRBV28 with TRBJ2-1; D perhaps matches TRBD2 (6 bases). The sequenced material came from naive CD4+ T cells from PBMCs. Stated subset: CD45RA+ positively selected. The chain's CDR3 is CASSFTAAQRVDEQFF. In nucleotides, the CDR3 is TGTGCCAGCAGTTTCACGGCTGCCCAGCGGGTTGATGAGCAGTTCTTC.